The 22 T cell receptor beta chains reported below all come from one sample, sequenced in a study of blood T cell repertoires in COVID-19. Clones were sequenced by immunoSEQ multiplex PCR, and TCRdb holds only the in-frame ones, with some missing. The data contain around 250,000 clones, approximately 87% of them singletons. Material: peripheral blood. These receptor sequences come from a man aged 60 to 75 with acute or convalescent COVID-19.

The genes are TRBV24-1 and TRBJ2-1; TRBD1 might be the D (5 bases). Trimming removed 0 bases from V and 8 bases from J, with 13 bases in between. The CDR3 has 15 amino acids. Germline CDR1 reads KGHDR; CDR2 reads SFDVKD. The CDR3 here is CATSDLWAQGDEQFF. The CDR3 nucleotides are TGTGCCACCAGTGATTTGTGGGCCCAAGGGGATGAGCAGTTCTTC.

This chain uses TRBV12-3 or TRBV12-4 with TRBJ1-2, with 10 bases identical to TRBD1. This CDR3 region has 13 residues. Trimming at V came to 6 bases and at J to 7 bases, leaving 5 bases not matched to a gene. The CDR3 DNA sequence: TGTGCCAGCAGCCTGGGACAGGGGAGTGGCTACACCTTC. This translates into CASSLGQGSGYTF.

This rearrangement joins TRBV28 to TRBJ1-2, with no clear D. Germline CDR1 is MDHEN and CDR2 is SYDVKM. V was clipped by 6 bases and J by 0 bases, with 17 bases between them. The CDR3 is 16 residues long. CDR3 protein: CASRLKRTGANYGYTF. CDR3 bases: TGTGCCAGCAGACTAAAGCGGACTGGCGCTAACTATGGCTACACCTTC.

This sequence joins TRBV20-1 and TRBJ2-1; D is ambiguous. CDR3 length: 10 amino acids. The germline CDR1 and CDR2 sequences are DFQATT and SNEGSKA (reference sequence). CDR3 DNA sequence: TGCAGCGGTTGGTACAATGAGCAGTTCTTC. This encodes CSGWYNEQFF.

The chain combines TRBV28 with TRBJ1-5; 7 bases agree with TRBD1. In germline, CDR1 is MDHEN, CDR2 SYDVKM. V trimming: 5 bases; J trimming: 7 bases; junction bases outside the gene matches: 5. There are 13 residues in the CDR3. Here the CDR3 reads CASSQDRVQPQHF. The DNA for the CDR3 is TGTGCCAGCAGTCAAGACAGGGTGCAGCCCCAGCATTTT.

The V call is TRBV3-1 (or the pseudogene TRBV3-2), the J call TRBJ2-7, with 10 bases identical to TRBD2. CDR3 size: 14 residues. Per the germline V gene, CDR1 is LGHDT and CDR2 is YNNKEL (reference sequence). V lost 6 bases to trimming and J lost 7 bases; unmatched junction nucleotides: 9. In nucleotides, the CDR3 is TGTGCCAGCAGACCCGCAGCGGGAGGGTTTGAGCAGTACTTC. As protein: CASRPAAGGFEQYF.

The CDR3 loop reads CASSSIFGQGNYGYTF. CDR3 bases: TGTGCCAGCAGTTCCATCTTCGGACAGGGGAACTATGGCTACACCTTC. This chain uses TRBV6-2 or TRBV6-3 with TRBJ1-2; 9 bases align to TRBD1. V gave up 4 bases and J gave up 2 bases; unmatched junction bases: 8. The CDR3 is 16 residues long. Germline CDR1 and CDR2: MNHEY and SVGEGT.

The V call is TRBV3-1 (or the pseudogene TRBV3-2), the J call TRBJ2-7; the D gene is possibly TRBD2 (6 bases). The CDR3 is 14 residues long. V lost 4 bases and J 2 bases, leaving 12 bases between the germline ends. Germline values: CDR1 LGHDT, CDR2 YNNKEL (reference sequence). This CDR3 reads CASSLREATYEQYF. In DNA form, the CDR3 reads TGTGCCAGCAGCCTTAGGGAGGCTACCTACGAGCAGTACTTC.

The chain carries TRBV12-3 or TRBV12-4 and TRBJ1-2; D is perhaps TRBD1 (5 bases). The V and J ends lost 6 bases and 4 bases respectively, with 12 bases between them. This CDR3 comprises 13 residues. CDR3 DNA sequence: TGTGCCAGCAGCCTGGACAACCTCTATGGCTACACCTTC. This sequence encodes CASSLDNLYGYTF.

This rearrangement joins TRBV29-1 to TRBJ2-7; 10 positions agree with TRBD1. Germline-derived CDR1 and CDR2 are SQVTM and ANQGSEA. Trimming cost V 4 bases and J 2 bases; bases outside gene matches: 29. The CDR3 spans 22 residues. The CDR3 DNA is TGCAGCGTTGGAAAGTTACGGGACAGGGGCCCAGGGGGAAATCGACCCACCTACGAGCAGTACTTC. It yields the protein CSVGKLRDRGPGGNRPTYEQYF.

The table lists this clone with a count of one. The rearrangement uses TRBV24-1 and TRBJ2-5, with 8 bases matching TRBD2. Germline V gene data show CDR1 as KGHDR and CDR2 as SFDVKD. V was pared by 3 bases and J by 0 bases, with 8 bases of the junction left unmatched. This CDR3 spans 17 amino acids. DNA of the CDR3: TGTGCCACCAGTGATGTTACTAGCGGCCGGTACCAAGAGACCCAGTACTTC. Protein: CATSDVTSGRYQETQYF.

The rearrangement joins TRBV4-3 to TRBJ1-2, with 8 bases identical to TRBD1. The germline CDR1 and CDR2 sequences are LGHNA and YSLEER. The V segment lost 0 bases and the J segment 8 bases; nucleotides outside the gene matches: 11. This CDR3 is built from 16 residues. The DNA of the CDR3 is TGCGCCAGCAGCCAAGATAGAACAGGGGGTTGGAGGGGCTACACCTTC. Residues: CASSQDRTGGWRGYTF.

This clone was detected only once. The chain combines TRBV19 with TRBJ1-1; 7 positions match TRBD1. Germline loops: CDR1 LNHDA, CDR2 SQIVND (reference sequence). The CDR3 runs 14 residues. J was trimmed by 5 bases and V by 7 bases; bases with no gene match: 10. CDR3 sequence (DNA): TGTGCCAGTATCCTCAGGGGGGCAAGGACTGAAGCTTTCTTT. As protein: CASILRGARTEAFF.

The chain has TRBV27 and TRBJ1-5, with 8 positions matching TRBD1. Germline V lookup: CDR1 MNHEY, CDR2 SMNVEV (reference sequence). The CDR3 is 15 residues long. The V segment lost 3 bases and the J segment 6 bases; nucleotides outside the gene matches: 7. CDR3 in DNA: TGTGCCAGCAGTTTTAACAGGGGGTTCGGTCAGCCCCAGCATTTT. This encodes CASSFNRGFGQPQHF.

This clone was seen once. The genes are TRBV11-3 and TRBJ1-4; maybe TRBD1 (5 bases). The germline V gene encodes CDR1 SGHNT and CDR2 YENEEA. The length of the CDR3 is 15 residues. Trimming pared 2 bases from V and 7 bases from J, leaving 14 bases between. CDR3 DNA sequence: TGTGCCAGCAGCTTAACCCAAGGGGTTGGTGAAAAACTGTTTTTT. Its translation is CASSLTQGVGEKLFF.

The chain is built from TRBV4-2 and TRBJ2-2; TRBD2 is a possible D gene (7 bases). This CDR3 is 17 amino acids long. Germline CDR1 is LGHNA and CDR2 is YNFKEQ. V lost 0 bases to trimming and J lost 6 bases, with 17 bases between them. CDR3 nucleotides: TGTGCCAGCAGCCAAGATGGGGGGGGCTCTACCCCCGGGGAGCTGTTTTTT. Its translation is CASSQDGGGSTPGELFF.

This clone was recorded only once. CDR3 sequence reads: CASSFNRGDEQYF. The CDR3 DNA reads as TGTGCCAGCAGTTTCAACAGGGGGGACGAGCAGTACTTC. This chain joins TRBV28 and TRBJ2-7, with 8 bases lining up with TRBD1. Germline trimming cut 3 bases from V and 5 bases from J; bases unmatched to any gene: 3. The germline gives CDR1 MDHEN, CDR2 SYDVKM. CDR3 length: 13 amino acids.

This clone showed up just once. V is TRBV5-6 and J is TRBJ2-3, with 7 positions matching TRBD2. The germline V gene encodes CDR1 SGHDT and CDR2 YYEEEE. V lost 4 bases to trimming and J lost 5 bases; unmatched junction nucleotides: 10. This CDR3 region has 15 residues. CDR3 bases: TGTGCCAGCAGCCTAATGGGGATAGCGGGAGATACGCAGTATTTT. Its translation: CASSLMGIAGDTQYF.

As regards this clone: Other DNA sequences of this sample code for an identical CDR3. The V call is TRBV28, the J call TRBJ1-1, with D tentatively TRBD1 (5 bases). Trimming stripped 4 bases from V and 2 bases from J, with 8 bases between. Germline CDR1 is MDHEN and CDR2 is SYDVKM. The CDR3 runs 13 residues. The CDR3 region has the DNA TGTGCCAGCAGTTACAGGCTTAACACTGAAGCTTTCTTT. Encoded protein: CASSYRLNTEAFF.

The chain couples TRBV7-2 to TRBJ1-5; a weak D match, TRBD1 (6 bases). This CDR3 comprises 17 residues. Germline V lookup: CDR1 SGHTA, CDR2 FQGNSA. The V gene lost 5 bases and the J gene lost 3 bases, with 20 bases spanning the gap. The CDR3 coding sequence is TGTGCCAGCAGCGGAGGAGTTGGGGGCGGTTTCAATCAGCCCCAGCATTTT. Translation gives CASSGGVGGGFNQPQHF.

The chain combines TRBV7-2 with TRBJ1-2; TRBD1 might be the D (6 bases). The CDR3 has 15 residues. Germline loops: CDR1 SGHTA, CDR2 FQGNSA. The germline V and J ends were trimmed by 4 bases and 4 bases, with 16 bases remaining between them. Written as DNA, the CDR3 is TGTGCCAGCAGCTCCCCTACAGGGAAAGTCTATGGCTACACCTTC. Protein: CASSSPTGKVYGYTF.

The chain couples TRBV7-9 to TRBJ2-3; 9 positions match TRBD1. The J segment lost 4 bases and the V segment lost 4 bases, leaving 3 bases of the junction unmatched. This CDR3 contains 14 residues. Germline V CDR1 and CDR2: SEHNR, FQNEAQ (reference sequence). The CDR3 bases are TGTGCCAGCAGCTCCCGGACAGGGGCAGATACGCAGTATTTT. Translating gives CASSSRTGADTQYF.